This TCR beta chain stems from a study of blood T cells in healthy people across ages (dated by TCRdb to 2013 to 2016). Regarding the research as a whole: In model experiments, roughly one uniquely barcoded TCR beta cDNA molecule per two T cells was captured by template switching. Donors of different ages were randomly distributed across sequencing lanes to avoid experimental bias. Using deep sequencing normalized with unique cDNA molecular identifiers, the study measured how TCR beta repertoire diversity changes with age. Using the same blood draw, the study looked at two additional independent replicas of 1 million unique cDNA reads for two donors, one aged 18 to 30 and the other aged 80 or older. The donors were divided into four age groups: young (average approximately 16 years), middle-aged (over 35), aged (roughly 60) and long-lived (82). General findings and caveats noted by the study authors: Conclusive comparison of naive and antigen-experienced compartments was prevented by the profiling of bulk unsorted PBMCs. As age increased, observed TCR beta diversity per million T cells dropped in a roughly linear way, and a significant reduction was already evident by age about 36. A strong correlation was found between observed TCR beta diversity and the percentage of naive T cells measured by flow cytometry. Estimates of total diversity from one million sequenced T cells were regarded as lower bounds and underestimates. Compared with the aged group, the long-lived group had more naive CD4+ T cells, fewer expanded clones and increased TCR diversity, a pattern suggesting age selection. Because the CMV infection status of the donors was unknown, age-related changes in expanded clonotypes may potentially have been confounded.

The CDR3 starts with the cysteine, ends with the phenylalanine, and has 14 residues. Here the CDR3 DNA is all that survives: 42 bases in frame from base 1. CDR1 and CDR2 are read off the germline V gene as SGHRS and YFSETQ. The donors were under 40 Caucasian individuals from Russia, aged roughly 6 to 100 years, who were systemically healthy. Each donor gave roughly 9.5 milliliters of peripheral blood, collected into EDTA-treated Vacutainer tubes. PBMCs were isolated by Ficoll-Paque density-gradient centrifugation, with at least 7 million obtained per sample. Trizol reagent was used to extract total RNA from PBMCs, with at least 6 micrograms per sample. For every donor, flow cytometry on a PBMC aliquot measured the percentage of naive CD45RAhigh/CD27high T cells. Notes on this clonotype: Its binding antigen is unknown. At one end the junction does not follow the germline gene, possibly because of a read error.

Libraries were made using 5' RACE. Instrument on record: Illumina HiSeq 2500. A second PCR of about 6 to 11 cycles was performed with a sample-barcoded 5' primer and a J-beta primer mix. A unique molecular identifier was introduced onto each TCR beta cDNA molecule by a template-switch 5' adaptor carrying 12 random nucleotides. Each sample yielded at least 2.5 million CDR3-containing paired-end reads. The Mint cDNA synthesis kit, primed by a TRBC-specific oligonucleotide, was used to synthesize first-strand cDNA from all RNA. Following uracil-DNA glycosylase treatment, a first 18-cycle PCR with universal primers M1SS and BC2_uni_R was performed on all cDNA. Per the authors' processing: Normalization of each sample was performed by random selection of 1 million high-quality reads, each carrying a distinct molecular identifier. Instead of being binned into consensus sequences, reads that shared molecular identifiers were thrown out. MiTCR, run with a Q25 quality threshold and the strictest error-elimination algorithm, handled CDR3 identification, clonotype clustering and error correction. A nonparametric unseen species model with Euler transformation was used to estimate a lower bound on total TCR beta diversity. The raw public reads went through TCRdb reprocessing: fastp at Q25, MiXCR clone calling, in-frame beta chains kept. Every distinct CDR3 protein forms one entry, paired with its most common genes and DNA. TCRdb, not the original authors, processed these V and J calls. This sample gives around 1.7 million distinct CDR3 sequences in total; 28% of them show up just once. Clones ranked in the top ten supply 7.7% of the sample.

The sequence was collected from a woman aged 25 to 39 in good health. The chain uses TRBV5-1 and TRBJ1-2; there is no confident call for the D gene. Sequenced input: blood. The CDR3 protein: CASSTNIGYYGCTF. The base sequence is TGCGCCAGCAGCACGAATATAGGGTACTATGGCTGCACCTTC.